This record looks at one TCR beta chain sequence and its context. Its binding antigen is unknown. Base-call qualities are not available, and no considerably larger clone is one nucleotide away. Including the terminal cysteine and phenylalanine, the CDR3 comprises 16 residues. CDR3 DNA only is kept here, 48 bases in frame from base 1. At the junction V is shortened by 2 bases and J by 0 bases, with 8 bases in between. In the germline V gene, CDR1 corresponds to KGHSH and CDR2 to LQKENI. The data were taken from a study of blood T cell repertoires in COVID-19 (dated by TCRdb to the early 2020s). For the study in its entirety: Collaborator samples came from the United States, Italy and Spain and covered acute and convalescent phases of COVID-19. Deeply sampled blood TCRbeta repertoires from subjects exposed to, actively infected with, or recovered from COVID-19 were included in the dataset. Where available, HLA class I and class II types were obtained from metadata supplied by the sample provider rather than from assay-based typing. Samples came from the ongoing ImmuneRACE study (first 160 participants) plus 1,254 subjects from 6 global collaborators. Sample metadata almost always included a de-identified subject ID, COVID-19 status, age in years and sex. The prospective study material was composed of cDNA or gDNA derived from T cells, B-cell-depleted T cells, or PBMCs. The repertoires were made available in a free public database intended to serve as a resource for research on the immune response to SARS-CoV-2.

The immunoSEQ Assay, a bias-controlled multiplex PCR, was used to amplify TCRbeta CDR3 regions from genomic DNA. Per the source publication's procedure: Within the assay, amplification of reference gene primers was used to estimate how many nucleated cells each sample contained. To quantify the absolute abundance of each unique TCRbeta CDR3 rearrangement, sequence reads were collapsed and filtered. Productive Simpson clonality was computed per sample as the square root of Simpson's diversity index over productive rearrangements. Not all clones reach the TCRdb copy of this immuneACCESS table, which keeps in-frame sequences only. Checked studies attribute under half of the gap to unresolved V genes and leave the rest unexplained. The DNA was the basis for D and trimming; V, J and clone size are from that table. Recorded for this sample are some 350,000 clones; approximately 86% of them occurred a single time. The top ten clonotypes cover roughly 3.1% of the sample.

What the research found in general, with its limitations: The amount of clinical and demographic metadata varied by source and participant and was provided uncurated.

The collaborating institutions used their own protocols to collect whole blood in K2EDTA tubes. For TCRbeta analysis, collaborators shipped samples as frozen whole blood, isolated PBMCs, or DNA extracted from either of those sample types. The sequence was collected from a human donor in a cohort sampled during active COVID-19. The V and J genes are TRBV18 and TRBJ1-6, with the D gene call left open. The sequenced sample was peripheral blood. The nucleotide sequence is TGTGCCAGCTCACCAGAACGGAGCTCCTATAATTCACCCCTCCACTTT. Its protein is CASSPERSSYNSPLHF.